This TCR beta chain comes out of a study of circulating CD8 cells and anti-PD-1 response in melanoma. TCR libraries were prepared from roughly 15 ng of total RNA with the QIAseq Immune Repertoire TCR panel. TCRdb analysed the reads with MiXCR anew, one entry per CDR3 protein. The sample lists 800 to 950 distinct CDR3 sequences, about 6% occurring once. Sorting of live CD3+CD8+TCRalphabeta+ cells by PD-1 and/or TIGIT gave four subsets. The germline V gene has CDR1 SGHTA and CDR2 FQGNSA. The junction had 2 bases not matched to a gene; V was cut back by 3 bases and J by 7 bases. This CDR3 has 14 residues. Study-level results: Subset repertoires were largely private at M1, with under 8% shared. TIGIT repertoires were least diverse, DNEG repertoires most diverse. Peptide assays on expanded sorted subsets replaced tumor-based reactivity testing.

This clonotype rates as large. Antigen: not known. The V gene is TRBV7-2, the J gene TRBJ2-1, with 11 bases fitting TRBD2. This receptor was taken from a human donor with melanoma. This specimen consisted of CD8+ T cells from PBMCs, obtained at baseline or after one month of anti-PD-1 therapy (not recorded which). This chain's CDR3 is CASSLWTSGNEQFF. The DNA for the CDR3 is TGTGCCAGCAGCTTGTGGACTAGCGGGAATGAGCAGTTCTTC.